Listed below are T cell receptor beta chains from one sample, sequenced in a study of neurological immune-mediated disorders. Via MiXCR, TCRdb re-called the 5' RACE reads, giving one row per CDR3 protein. The top ten clones hold roughly a quarter of a sample with about 48,000 distinct CDR3 sequences, about 25% of them seen once. What was sequenced was PBMCs. Receptors were obtained from a woman between 65 and 79 years old in good health. The CDR3 runs from the conserved cysteine through the conserved F or W. Fields, in order: CDR3 DNA, CDR3 protein, V gene, clone size, J gene, D gene. A D gene is named only where the DNA matches it firmly. Size tells how often a clone was seen (once, few, many) or the class of an expanded clone, and some rows leave it out.

CDR3nt: TGTGCCATCAGTGAGTCGACAGGCCCCTATGGCTACACCTTC
CDR3aa: CAISESTGPYGYTF
v_gene: TRBV10-3
abundance: once
j_gene: TRBJ1-2
d_gene: -

CDR3nt: TGTGCCACCAGCCAGGCCCCGAGCTCCTATAATTCACCCCTCCACTTT
CDR3aa: CATSQAPSSYNSPLHF
v_gene: TRBV24-1
abundance: many
j_gene: TRBJ1-6
d_gene: -

CDR3nt: TGTGCCAGCAGACAGGGGTTTCTAGGTTCACCCCTCCACTTT
CDR3aa: CASRQGFLGSPLHF
v_gene: TRBV12-3/TRBV12-4
abundance: once
j_gene: TRBJ1-6
d_gene: TRBD1

CDR3nt: TGCAGCGTTGCCGGGGTACCCTCCCAAGAGACCCAGTACTTC
CDR3aa: CSVAGVPSQETQYF
v_gene: TRBV29-1
abundance: -
j_gene: TRBJ2-5
d_gene: -

CDR3nt: TGTGCCAGCTCACCGCGTGGGGTAGCGGAATCCTACGAGCAGTACTTC
CDR3aa: CASSPRGVAESYEQYF
v_gene: TRBV18
abundance: -
j_gene: TRBJ2-7
d_gene: -

CDR3nt: TGCGCCAGCAGCTTGGGAGGAGGAGGGACCCAGTACTTC
CDR3aa: CASSLGGGGTQYF
v_gene: TRBV5-1
abundance: few
j_gene: TRBJ2-5
d_gene: -

CDR3nt: TGTGCCAGCAGCTTAGGGGTCACTTACTACGAGCAGTACTTC
CDR3aa: CASSLGVTYYEQYF
v_gene: TRBV7-6
abundance: -
j_gene: TRBJ2-7
d_gene: -

CDR3nt: TGTGCCAGCAGCCGCGTGACTAGCGGGAGACGTGAGCAGTTCTTC
CDR3aa: CASSRVTSGRREQFF
v_gene: TRBV3-1
abundance: -
j_gene: TRBJ2-1
d_gene: TRBD2

CDR3nt: TGCGCCAGCAGCGGGACAGGGTTATACAATGAGCAGTTCTTC
CDR3aa: CASSGTGLYNEQFF
v_gene: TRBV5-1
abundance: once
j_gene: TRBJ2-1
d_gene: TRBD1

CDR3nt: TGTGCCAGCAGGAACAGGGATAACTATGGCTACACCTTC
CDR3aa: CASRNRDNYGYTF
v_gene: TRBV12-3/TRBV12-4
abundance: -
j_gene: TRBJ1-2
d_gene: -